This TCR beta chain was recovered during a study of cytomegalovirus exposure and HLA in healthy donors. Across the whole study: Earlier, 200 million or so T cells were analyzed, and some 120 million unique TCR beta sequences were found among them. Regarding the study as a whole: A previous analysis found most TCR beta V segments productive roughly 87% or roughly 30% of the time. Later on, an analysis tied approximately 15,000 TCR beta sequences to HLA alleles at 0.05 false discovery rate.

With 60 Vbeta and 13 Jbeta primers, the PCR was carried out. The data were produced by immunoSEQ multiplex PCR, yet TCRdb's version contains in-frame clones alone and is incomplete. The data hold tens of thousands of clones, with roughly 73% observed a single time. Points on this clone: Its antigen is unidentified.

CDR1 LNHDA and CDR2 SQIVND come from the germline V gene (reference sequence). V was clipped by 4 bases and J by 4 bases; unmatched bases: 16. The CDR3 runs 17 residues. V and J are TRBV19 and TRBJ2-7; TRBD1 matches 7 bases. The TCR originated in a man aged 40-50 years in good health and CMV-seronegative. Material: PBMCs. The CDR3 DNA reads TGTGCCAGTAGTACCCGACAGGGCTTCGGCCAAGCTTACGAGCAGTACTTC. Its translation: CASSTRQGFGQAYEQYF.